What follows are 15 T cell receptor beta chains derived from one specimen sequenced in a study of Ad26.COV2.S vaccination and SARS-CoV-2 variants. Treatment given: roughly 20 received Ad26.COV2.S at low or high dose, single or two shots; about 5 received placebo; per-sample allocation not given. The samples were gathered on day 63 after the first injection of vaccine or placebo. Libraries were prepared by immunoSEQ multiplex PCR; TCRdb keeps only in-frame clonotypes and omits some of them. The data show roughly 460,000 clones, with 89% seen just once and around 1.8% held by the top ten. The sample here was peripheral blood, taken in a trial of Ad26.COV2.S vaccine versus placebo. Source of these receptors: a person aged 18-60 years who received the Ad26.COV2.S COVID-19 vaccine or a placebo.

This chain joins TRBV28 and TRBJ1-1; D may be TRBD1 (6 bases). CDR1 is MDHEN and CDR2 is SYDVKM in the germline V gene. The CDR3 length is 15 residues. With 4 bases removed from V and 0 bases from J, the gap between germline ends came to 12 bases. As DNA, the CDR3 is TGTGCCAGCAGTTCCGGGCACAGGGTGAACACTGAAGCTTTCTTT. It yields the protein CASSSGHRVNTEAFF.

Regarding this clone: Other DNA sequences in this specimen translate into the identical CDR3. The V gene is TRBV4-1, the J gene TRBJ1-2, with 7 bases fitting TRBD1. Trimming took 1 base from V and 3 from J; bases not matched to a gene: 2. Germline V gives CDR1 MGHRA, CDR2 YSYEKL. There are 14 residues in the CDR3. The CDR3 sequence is CASSQVRGDYGYTF. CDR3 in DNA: TGCGCCAGCAGCCAAGTCAGGGGGGACTATGGCTACACCTTC.

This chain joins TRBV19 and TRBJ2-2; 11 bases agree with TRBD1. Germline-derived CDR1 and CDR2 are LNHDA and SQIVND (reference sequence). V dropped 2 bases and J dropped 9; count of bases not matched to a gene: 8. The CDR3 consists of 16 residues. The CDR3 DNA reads TGTGCCAGTAGTATATCGGCTGGGACAGGGGGTAGGGAGCTGTTTTTT. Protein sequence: CASSISAGTGGRELFF.

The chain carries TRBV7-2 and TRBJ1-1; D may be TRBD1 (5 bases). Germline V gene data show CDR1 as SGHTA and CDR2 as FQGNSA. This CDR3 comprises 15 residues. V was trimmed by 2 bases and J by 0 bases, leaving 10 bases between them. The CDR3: CASSLRQGLNTEAFF. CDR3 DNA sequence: TGTGCCAGCAGCTTAAGGCAGGGCCTGAACACTGAAGCTTTCTTT.

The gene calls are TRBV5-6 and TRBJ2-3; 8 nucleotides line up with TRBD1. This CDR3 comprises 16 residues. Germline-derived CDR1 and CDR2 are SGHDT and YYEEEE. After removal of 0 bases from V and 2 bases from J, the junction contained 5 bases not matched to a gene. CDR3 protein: CASSLVWTGNTDTQYF. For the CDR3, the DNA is TGTGCCAGCAGCTTGGTTTGGACAGGGAACACAGATACGCAGTATTTT.

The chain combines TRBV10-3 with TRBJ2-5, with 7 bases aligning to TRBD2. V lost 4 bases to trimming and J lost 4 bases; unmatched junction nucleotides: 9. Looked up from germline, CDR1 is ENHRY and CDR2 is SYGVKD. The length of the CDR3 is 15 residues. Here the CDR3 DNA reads TGTGCCATCAGTGTCACCAGCGGGGTTGCAGAGACCCAGTACTTC. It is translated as CAISVTSGVAETQYF.

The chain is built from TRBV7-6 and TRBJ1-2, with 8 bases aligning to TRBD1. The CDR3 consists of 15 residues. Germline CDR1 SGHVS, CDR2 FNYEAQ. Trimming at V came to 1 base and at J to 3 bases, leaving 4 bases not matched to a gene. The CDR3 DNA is TGTGCCAGCAGCTTAGGCAGGGGGCGCGACTATGGCTACACCTTC. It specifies CASSLGRGRDYGYTF. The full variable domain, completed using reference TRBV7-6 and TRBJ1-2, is GAGVSQSPRYKVTKRGQDVALRCDPISGHVSLYWYRQALGQGPEFLTYFNYEAQQDKSGLPNDRFSAERPEGSISTLTIQRTEQRDSAMYRCASSLGRGRDYGYTFGSGTRLTVV.

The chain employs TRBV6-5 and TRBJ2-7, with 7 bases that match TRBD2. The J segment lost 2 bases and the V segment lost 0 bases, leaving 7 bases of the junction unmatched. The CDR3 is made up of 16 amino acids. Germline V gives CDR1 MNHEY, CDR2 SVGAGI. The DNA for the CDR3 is TGTGCCAGCAGTTACTCATCGACTAGCTTGACCTACGAGCAGTACTTC. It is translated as CASSYSSTSLTYEQYF.

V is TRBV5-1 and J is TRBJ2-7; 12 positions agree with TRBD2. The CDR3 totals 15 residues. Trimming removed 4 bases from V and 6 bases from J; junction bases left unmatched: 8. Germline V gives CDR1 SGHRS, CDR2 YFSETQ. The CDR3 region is CASSPPLAGGGEQYF. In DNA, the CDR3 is TGCGCCAGCAGCCCCCCCCTAGCGGGAGGGGGCGAGCAGTACTTC.

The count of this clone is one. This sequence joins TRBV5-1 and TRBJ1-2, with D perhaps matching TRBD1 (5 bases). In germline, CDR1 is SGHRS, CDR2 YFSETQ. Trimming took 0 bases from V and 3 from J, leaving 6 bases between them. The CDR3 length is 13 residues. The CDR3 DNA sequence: TGCGCCAGCAGCTTGGGAGGGGACTATGGCTACACCTTC. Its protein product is CASSLGGDYGYTF.

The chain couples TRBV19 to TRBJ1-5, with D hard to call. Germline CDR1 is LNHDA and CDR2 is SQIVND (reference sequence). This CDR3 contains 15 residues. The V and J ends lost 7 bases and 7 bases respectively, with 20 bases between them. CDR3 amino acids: CASIKSTDTGQPQHF. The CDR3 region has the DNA TGTGCCAGTATTAAGTCGACCGACACGGGACAGCCCCAGCATTTT.

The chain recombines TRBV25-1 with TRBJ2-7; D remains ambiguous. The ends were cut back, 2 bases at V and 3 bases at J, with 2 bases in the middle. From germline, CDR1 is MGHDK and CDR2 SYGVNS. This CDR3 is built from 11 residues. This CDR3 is CASSENYEQYF. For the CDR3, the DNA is TGTGCCAGCAGTGAAAACTACGAGCAGTACTTC.

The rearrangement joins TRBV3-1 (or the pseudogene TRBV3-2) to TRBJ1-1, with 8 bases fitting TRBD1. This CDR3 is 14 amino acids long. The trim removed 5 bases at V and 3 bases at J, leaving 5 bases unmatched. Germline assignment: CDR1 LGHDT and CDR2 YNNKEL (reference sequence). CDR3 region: CASSTGGVYTEAFF. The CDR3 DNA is TGTGCCAGCAGCACAGGGGGGGTTTACACTGAAGCTTTCTTT.

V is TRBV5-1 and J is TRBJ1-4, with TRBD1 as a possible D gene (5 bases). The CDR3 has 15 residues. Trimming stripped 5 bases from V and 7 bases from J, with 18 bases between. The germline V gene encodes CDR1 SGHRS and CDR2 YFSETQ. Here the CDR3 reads CASSPKQGPSEKLFF. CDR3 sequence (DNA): TGCGCCAGCAGTCCGAAGCAGGGACCGAGTGAAAAACTGTTTTTT.

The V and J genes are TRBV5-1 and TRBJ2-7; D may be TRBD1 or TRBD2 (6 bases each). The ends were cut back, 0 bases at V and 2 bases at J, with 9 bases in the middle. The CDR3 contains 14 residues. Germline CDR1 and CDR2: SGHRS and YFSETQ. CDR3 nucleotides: TGCGCCAGCAGCTTGGGCGGGACAACCTACGAGCAGTACTTC. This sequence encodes CASSLGGTTYEQYF.